Presented here are 16 T cell receptor beta chains from one specimen sequenced in a study of CD4+ T cells in melanoma. Some clones are missing from TCRdb's copy, which holds only in-frame ones; the method was immunoSEQ multiplex PCR. The sample has approximately 15,000 clones, about three fifths seen once. The sample consisted of cells from a culture (not recorded whether cultured in vitro). Receptors originate from a human donor with melanoma.

The chain carries TRBV7-2 and TRBJ2-7, with TRBD1 matching 7 bases. The CDR3 sequence is 13 residues long. Germline loops: CDR1 SGHTA, CDR2 FQGNSA. V was clipped by 1 base and J by 5 bases; unmatched bases: 2. The CDR3 sequence: CASSLDGQDEQYF. The CDR3 coding sequence is TGTGCCAGCAGCTTAGACGGACAGGACGAGCAGTACTTC.

This clone was found a few times. The chain combines TRBV11-2 with TRBJ1-5; weak D call: TRBD1 (5 bases). CDR1 SGHAT and CDR2 FQNNGV come from the germline V gene. V shed 5 bases and J shed 2 bases, with 13 bases lying between them. This CDR3 is built from 15 residues. The CDR3 nucleotides read TGTGCCAGCAGCAAAGACGACAGACGCAATCAGCCCCAGCATTTT. Its protein product is CASSKDDRRNQPQHF.

This CDR3 reads CASRRPGEYNEQFF. In nucleotides, the CDR3 is TGTGCCAGCAGGCGCCCCGGGGAGTACAATGAGCAGTTCTTC. This chain joins TRBV7-2 and TRBJ2-1; tentative D call: TRBD2 (5 bases). The CDR3 runs to 14 residues. The V end lost 6 bases, the J end lost 4 bases, and 13 bases lay between the germline ends. CDR1 and CDR2 from the germline V gene are SGHTA and FQGNSA.

V gene TRBV5-1 combines with J gene TRBJ2-1; 8 bases are a match to TRBD2. V shed 4 bases and J 2 bases; nucleotides not matched to a gene: 8. CDR1 and CDR2 (germline): SGHRS, YFSETQ. The length of the CDR3 is 16 residues. The CDR3 DNA sequence: TGCGCCAGCAGCCTACGGGGGGGGAGTGCCTACAATGAGCAGTTCTTC. As protein: CASSLRGGSAYNEQFF.

As regards this clone: Germline and junction disagree at one end, which may indicate a read error. The chain has TRBV11-2 and TRBJ1-1; D call uncertain. Germline loops: CDR1 SGHAT, CDR2 FQNNGV. The CDR3 runs to 12 residues. The CDR3 reads CASSLQVYEVFF. The DNA of the CDR3 is TGTGCCAGCAGCTTGCAGGTATATGAAGTTTTCTTT.

By proportion, this clone is medium-sized. The chain couples TRBV28 to TRBJ2-3, with TRBD2 matching 10 bases. The trim removed 4 bases at V and 0 bases at J, leaving 4 bases unmatched. Germline assignment: CDR1 MDHEN and CDR2 SYDVKM. This CDR3 spans 16 amino acids. The CDR3 DNA reads TGTGCCAGCAGTTCCGCTAGCGGGGGCAGCACAGATACGCAGTATTTT. It specifies CASSSASGGSTDTQYF.

CDR3: CASSTGTNRAFF. The DNA of the CDR3 is TGTGCCAGCAGTACTGGGACAAATAGGGCTTTCTTT. This chain joins TRBV6-6 and TRBJ1-1; the D gene is possibly TRBD1 (6 bases). The CDR3 runs to 12 residues. Germline assignment: CDR1 MNHNY and CDR2 SVGAGI (reference sequence). The V end was cut by 5 bases, the J end by 11 bases, with 15 bases between.

This clone was observed a handful of times. The chain is built from TRBV4-1 and TRBJ1-1; D is undetermined. CDR3 length equals 16 residues. Looked up from germline, CDR1 is MGHRA and CDR2 is YSYEKL. V gave up 6 bases and J gave up 1 base, with 18 bases separating them. In DNA form, the CDR3 reads TGCGCCAGCAGTGGGGTGGGCTTCATAAAGAACACTGAAGCTTTCTTT. It specifies CASSGVGFIKNTEAFF.

The genes are TRBV2 and TRBJ2-1; D gene uncertain. V was trimmed by 1 base and J by 0 bases, leaving 7 bases between them. Germline V gives CDR1 SNHLY, CDR2 FYNNEI. CDR3 length: 15 amino acids. CDR3 sequence (DNA): TGTGCCAGCAGTGAAGGTAGGAGCTCCTACAATGAGCAGTTCTTC. Protein: CASSEGRSSYNEQFF. The whole variable domain, filled in from reference TRBV2 and TRBJ2-1, reads EPEVTQTPSHQVTQMGQEVILRCVPISNHLYFYWYRQILGQKVEFLVSFYNNEISEKSEIFDDQFSVERPDGSNFTLKIRSTKLEDSAMYFCASSEGRSSYNEQFFGPGTRLTVL.

This sequence joins TRBV19 and TRBJ2-1; perhaps D is TRBD1 or TRBD2 (5 bases each). Per germline, CDR1 LNHDA and CDR2 SQIVND (reference sequence). V lost 3 bases and J 6 bases, leaving 15 bases between the germline ends. This CDR3 is 15 amino acids long. CDR3 in DNA: TGTGCCAGTAGTATGAAGGGGTCAGGGAGCAATGAGCAGTTCTTC. It yields the protein CASSMKGSGSNEQFF.

This clone was recorded a few times. The V and J genes are TRBV7-3 and TRBJ2-3; TRBD1 is a possible D gene (6 bases). V was pared by 5 bases and J by 4 bases, with 16 bases between. The CDR3 extends over 15 amino acids. Germline loops: CDR1 SGHTA, CDR2 FQGTGA. The CDR3 region has the DNA TGTGCCAGCAGCCCGGGGACATTCGCCCCAGATACGCAGTATTTT. This encodes CASSPGTFAPDTQYF.

In its sample, this clone was seen a few times. V and J are TRBV11-3 and TRBJ1-2; no definite D call. Trimming took 3 bases from V and 0 from J, leaving 5 bases between them. CDR1 and CDR2 from the germline V gene are SGHNT and YENEEA. CDR3 length equals 13 residues. In DNA, the CDR3 is TGTGCCAGCAGCTTTTTGGCTAACTATGGCTACACCTTC. Its translation is CASSFLANYGYTF.

The count of this clone is one. This sequence joins TRBV5-8 and TRBJ1-1; no clear D gene. The CDR3 spans 14 residues. Trimming pared 2 bases from V and 2 bases from J, leaving 10 bases between. CDR1 SGHTS and CDR2 YDEGEE come from the germline V gene. The CDR3 region has the DNA TGTGCCAGCAGCTTACTAAACAGAAACACTGAAGCTTTCTTT. The encoded protein is CASSLLNRNTEAFF.

This chain links TRBV2 with TRBJ2-3, with 8 bases lining up with TRBD2. This CDR3 has 14 amino acids. The germline V gene has CDR1 SNHLY and CDR2 FYNNEI. Germline trimming cut 5 bases from V and 6 bases from J; bases unmatched to any gene: 7. CDR3 DNA: TGTGCCAGCAGTCCGGGACTAGTCGGGGATACGCAGTATTTT. Translated, it gives CASSPGLVGDTQYF.

V usage is TRBV21-1 and J usage is TRBJ2-4. TRBV21-1 is an annotated pseudogene. This CDR3 is built from 16 residues. CDR3 loop: CASDRRGTCAKNIQYF. In DNA form, the CDR3 reads TGTGCCAGCGATCGGAGGGGGACGTGTGCCAAAAACATTCAGTACTTC.

This chain connects TRBV18 to TRBJ2-3; D gene unclear. V lost 8 bases to trimming and J lost 4 bases, with 16 bases between them. CDR3 length equals 14 residues. Germline V lookup: CDR1 KGHSH, CDR2 LQKENI. In DNA, the CDR3 is TGTGCCAGCATCCGGGCCAACTTCCCAGATACGCAGTATTTT. As protein: CASIRANFPDTQYF.